Listed below are T cell receptor beta chains from one sample, sequenced in a study of PD-L1 blockade in urothelial cancer. Assay: immunoSEQ multiplex PCR; the TCRdb copy retains only in-frame clones and omits some. The sample consists of around 70,000 clones, 84% of them appearing once. This material consisted of PBMCs, taken around atezolizumab (anti-PD-L1) treatment. All receptors come from a woman between 65 and 79 years old with urothelial cancer. Both conserved end residues are part of each CDR3. D genes are given only for firm matches. A clone size is listed for some rows: how often the clone was seen (once, few, many), or a class if it is expanded.

TGTGCCAGCAGCTTGGACGGGACAGGGGCCTACGAGCAGTACTTC CASSLDGTGAYEQYF - TRBJ2-7 TRBD1 TRBV7-2
TGTGCCAGCAGCTTCCCGCGGGGGGGGAACACAGATACGCAGTATTTT CASSFPRGGNTDTQYF - TRBJ2-3 TRBD2 TRBV11-2
TGTGCCAGCAGTTACGGACTAGCCAACTACGAGCAGTACTTC CASSYGLANYEQYF - TRBJ2-7 TRBD2 TRBV6-6
TGTGCCAGCAGCCAGATGGGGCAGGGGAATGTCTACGAGCAGTACTTC CASSQMGQGNVYEQYF - TRBJ2-7 - TRBV7-2
TGTGCCAGCAGCGATAGACCGGGACAGGGAGATAACACTGAAGCTTTCTTT CASSDRPGQGDNTEAFF - TRBJ1-1 TRBD1 TRBV9
TGTGCCAGCAGTGAACGACGGACTAGCGGGTACAATGAGCAGTTCTTC CASSERRTSGYNEQFF once TRBJ2-1 TRBD2 TRBV6-1
TGTGCCAGCAGTGAAAGAGTATCCTATGGCTACACCTTC CASSERVSYGYTF - TRBJ1-2 - TRBV25-1
TGCGCCAGCAGCCACTTCGGGGGGTATGCCAATGAGCAGTTCTTC CASSHFGGYANEQFF - TRBJ2-1 TRBD2 TRBV4-1
TGCGCCAGCAGCCAAGATCCGAGGGATTCACCCCTCCACTTT CASSQDPRDSPLHF few TRBJ1-6 - TRBV4-3
TGCGCCAGCAGCCAAGCGGGGTCCTACAATGAGCAGTTCTTC CASSQAGSYNEQFF - TRBJ2-1 - TRBV4-3
TGTGCTAGTGGTTTGGTACTGTTTCCAGAGACACCCTTGAACACTGAAGCTTTCTTT CASGLVLFPETPLNTEAFF - TRBJ1-1 - TRBV12-5
TGCGCCAGCAGCGAAACCCGTAGCTCTGGGGCCAACGTCCTGACTTTC CASSETRSSGANVLTF - TRBJ2-6 - TRBV4-1
TGTGCCAGCAGCTTAGAGGCTAGCGGGAACACAGATACGCAGTATTTT CASSLEASGNTDTQYF - TRBJ2-3 TRBD2 TRBV7-6
TGTGCCAGCAGTGCTTCCCGGGACAGGGGCTATGGCTACACCTTC CASSASRDRGYGYTF - TRBJ1-2 TRBD1 TRBV6-5
TGTGCCAGCAGTGGGGGGACAGGGGGCGTCACTAACTATGGCTACACCTTC CASSGGTGGVTNYGYTF - TRBJ1-2 TRBD1 TRBV6-1
TGTGCCAGCAGTTCCCCCGGACTAGCGGGGGACAATGAGCAGTTCTTC CASSSPGLAGDNEQFF - TRBJ2-1 TRBD2 TRBV6-7
TGTGCCAGCAGCGACGGACTAGCGGGCCCCTACGAGCAGTACTTC CASSDGLAGPYEQYF - TRBJ2-7 TRBD2 TRBV11-2
TGCAGCGTTGTACTAGCGGGAGGGGGAGATACGCAGTATTTT CSVVLAGGGDTQYF - TRBJ2-3 TRBD2 TRBV29-1
TGTGCCAGCTCACCCCGGGACAGCTACGAGCAGTACTTC CASSPRDSYEQYF - TRBJ2-7 TRBD1 TRBV18
TGTGCCAGCAGCTTGAAGGGACAGGGTGGGGATACGCAGTATTTT CASSLKGQGGDTQYF - TRBJ2-3 TRBD1 TRBV5-4
TGCGCCAGCAGCCGCGGCCTGGGAGGGGGATACGCTGAAGCTTTCTTT CASSRGLGGGYAEAFF once TRBJ1-1 - TRBV5-1
TGTGCCAGCGAGGGACAGTCATACTACGAGCAGTACTTC CASEGQSYYEQYF - TRBJ2-7 TRBD1 TRBV5-6
TGCGCCAGCAGCCAAGGGCTTACCACCACAGATACGCAGTATTTT CASSQGLTTTDTQYF - TRBJ2-3 - TRBV4-1
TGTGCCAGCAGCTTATTTGGGACAGGGGGCACTGAAGCTTTCTTT CASSLFGTGGTEAFF - TRBJ1-1 TRBD1 TRBV7-2
TGTGCCAGCAGTTACGGGGCCCGGGACGAGCAGTACTTC CASSYGARDEQYF - TRBJ2-7 - TRBV6-5
TGTGCTAGTGGTTCTACAGGGTACGAGCTGGAGACCCAGTACTTC CASGSTGYELETQYF - TRBJ2-5 - TRBV12-5
TGTGCCAGCAGCTTTTCACACGGCGGGGAGACCCAGTACTTC CASSFSHGGETQYF once TRBJ2-5 - TRBV7-9
TGTGCCAGCAGTTCACAGGGGTGGGAAGCTTTCTTT CASSSQGWEAFF - TRBJ1-1 TRBD1 TRBV7-9
TGTGCCTGGAGTGTAACAGGACAGGGGGCGAGGACCTTC CAWSVTGQGARTF - TRBJ1-2 TRBD1 TRBV30
TGTGCCAGCAGCTTAGACGTGGGGAGGGGGACCCAGTACTTC CASSLDVGRGTQYF - TRBJ2-5 TRBD2 TRBV7-2
TGTGCCAGCAGCCTGGGACAGGGTCCTGGAAACACCATATATTTT CASSLGQGPGNTIYF - TRBJ1-3 TRBD1 TRBV5-4
TGTGCTAATGGGGCCCTCGGCGGTGAAAAACTGTTTTTT CANGALGGEKLFF - TRBJ1-4 - TRBV7-9
TGTGCCAGCAGTTTATATTCAGGCAGCTCTGGAAACACCATATATTTT CASSLYSGSSGNTIYF - TRBJ1-3 - TRBV27
TGTGCCACCAGCACCCGGACAAGTCCCTACGAGCAGTACTTC CATSTRTSPYEQYF - TRBJ2-7 - TRBV15
TGTGCCAGCAGTTCCTACAGGGTAAGGGGCAATCAGCCCCAGCATTTT CASSSYRVRGNQPQHF - TRBJ1-5 - TRBV27
TGTGCCAGCAGCTTAGCGCCGGGACAGGGTTCGGGAGATACGCAGTATTTT CASSLAPGQGSGDTQYF - TRBJ2-3 TRBD1 TRBV7-6
TGTGCCAGCAGCGCCCGGACAGGGTTCAATCAGCCCCAGCATTTT CASSARTGFNQPQHF - TRBJ1-5 TRBD1 TRBV7-2
TGTGCCAGCACCCTGGGAACTAGCGGGAGAAGCGAGCAGTTCTTC CASTLGTSGRSEQFF once TRBJ2-1 TRBD2 TRBV2
TGTGCCAGCAGCTTAGCGCCTACGGGAGGAACCCCAGAAAAACTGTTTTTT CASSLAPTGGTPEKLFF - TRBJ1-4 - TRBV7-9
TGTGCCAGTAGTATATCAGGGCCCGGGGGAGGAAGCCAGCCCCAGCATTTT CASSISGPGGGSQPQHF - TRBJ1-5 - TRBV19
TGTGCCAGCAGCCCGGGACTAGGGTTGGGCGAGCAGTACTTC CASSPGLGLGEQYF - TRBJ2-7 TRBD2 TRBV11-2
TGTGCCAGCTCACCCTCGGGTTATACCCACTATGGCTACACCTTC CASSPSGYTHYGYTF few TRBJ1-2 - TRBV18
TGCGCCAGCAGCCCGGCCGGACAGGGCGATGGCGAGCAGTACTTC CASSPAGQGDGEQYF few TRBJ2-7 TRBD1 TRBV10-1
TGTGCCAGCAGCTTGGAGTTAGCGGCACACAATGAGCAGTTCTTC CASSLELAAHNEQFF - TRBJ2-1 - TRBV5-4
TGTGCCAGTAGCGAACGTATACTACCGGGACAGGGGGACAAGCCCCAGCATTTT CASSERILPGQGDKPQHF few TRBJ1-5 TRBD1 TRBV19
TGTGCCAGCAGCCCCGGTCTCCTCACTGAAGCTTTCTTT CASSPGLLTEAFF - TRBJ1-1 - TRBV7-7
TGTGCCAGCAGCGTAGAACCTAGCGGACACAAGACGCAGTATTTT CASSVEPSGHKTQYF - TRBJ2-3 TRBD2 TRBV9
TGCGCCAGCAGCCAAGAACTTCTACTGAACACTGAAGCTTTCTTT CASSQELLLNTEAFF - TRBJ1-1 - TRBV4-1
TGTGCCAGCAGTTTGCAGGGGGGATTGATGAACACTGAAGCTTTCTTT CASSLQGGLMNTEAFF - TRBJ1-1 TRBD1 TRBV27
TGTGCCCTGGGAGGGGGGGCCCATTACCAAGAGACCCAGTACTTC CALGGGAHYQETQYF - TRBJ2-5 - TRBV30
TGTGCCAGCTCGCTAGGATCCGATCAGCCCCAGCATTTT CASSLGSDQPQHF - TRBJ1-5 - TRBV18
TGTGCCAGCAGCTTAGCGCTCGGGGGGAGCACTGGAAACACCATATATTTT CASSLALGGSTGNTIYF - TRBJ1-3 - TRBV7-2
TGCGCCAGCAGCCCCCCCTCGCGGCAAGAGACCCAGTACTTC CASSPPSRQETQYF once TRBJ2-5 - TRBV5-1
TGCGCCAGCAGTGGACAGGGCGGGGCAGCCGAGCAGTACTTC CASSGQGGAAEQYF - TRBJ2-7 - TRBV10-2
TGTGCCATCACCCAGACAGGGGAAGGTACTGAAGCTTTCTTT CAITQTGEGTEAFF - TRBJ1-1 TRBD1 TRBV10-3
TGTGCCACCAGCAGAGATCATTCGGGGTATGGCTACACCTTC CATSRDHSGYGYTF - TRBJ1-2 - TRBV15
TGTGCCAGCAGCCGCCCAGGGGGAAAAACCAACGAGCAGTACTTC CASSRPGGKTNEQYF few TRBJ2-7 TRBD1 TRBV28
TGTGCCAGCAGCCCTACAGGGGCCCAAGAGACCCAGTACTTC CASSPTGAQETQYF - TRBJ2-5 TRBD1 TRBV7-7
TGCGCCAGCAGGTTTTTCAGGGTCGCGAACACCGGGGAGCTGTTTTTT CASRFFRVANTGELFF - TRBJ2-2 - TRBV23-1
TGTGCCAGTAGGTACTCTGGAAACACCATATATTTT CASRYSGNTIYF - TRBJ1-3 - TRBV19